These 27 T cell receptor beta chains originate from one sample sequenced in a study of T cell changes during pregnancy in multiple sclerosis. Data came from immunoSEQ multiplex PCR; TCRdb stores just in-frame clones and leaves some out. Altogether under 85,000 clones are present, approximately 90% being singletons, with the ten largest covering 0.21%. Material: CD4+ T cells from peripheral blood mononuclear cells, obtained before pregnancy. The receptors stem from a female donor with multiple sclerosis, enrolled in a pregnancy study.

V gene TRBV4-2 combines with J gene TRBJ2-5; D possibly corresponds to TRBD2 (5 bases). Trimming removed 0 bases at V and 2 bases at J, with 13 bases between. This CDR3 spans 16 amino acids. Germline CDR1 reads LGHNA; CDR2 reads YNFKEQ. For the CDR3, the DNA is TGTGCCAGCAGCCAAGATCGGGATGGCTCACAAGAGACCCAGTACTTC. As protein: CASSQDRDGSQETQYF.

The chain combines TRBV11-2 with TRBJ2-3, with TRBD1 as a possible D gene (6 bases). The CDR3 spans 15 residues. Germline CDR1 is SGHAT and CDR2 is FQNNGV. V lost 7 bases, J lost 0 bases, and 14 bases lay in between. The CDR3 nucleotides are TGTGCCAGCAAGGGGGACGGTTCTAGCACAGATACGCAGTATTTT. Protein: CASKGDGSSTDTQYF.

The rearrangement uses TRBV10-3 and TRBJ1-2; maybe TRBD1 (5 bases). CDR1 and CDR2 (germline): ENHRY, SYGVKD. Trimming removed 3 bases at V and 4 bases at J, with 9 bases between. There are 13 residues in the CDR3. CDR3 in amino acids: CAISEEQVYGYTF. As DNA, the CDR3 is TGTGCCATCAGTGAAGAACAGGTCTATGGCTACACCTTC.

V gene TRBV2 combines with J gene TRBJ2-7, with 10 bases that match TRBD1. Germline loops: CDR1 SNHLY, CDR2 FYNNEI. This CDR3 region has 15 residues. J was trimmed by 2 bases and V by 3 bases; bases with no gene match: 4. The CDR3: CASSDRTGGTYEQYF. CDR3 sequence (DNA): TGTGCCAGCAGTGATAGGACAGGGGGTACCTACGAGCAGTACTTC.

V usage is TRBV5-4 and J usage is TRBJ1-2; D not certain. CDR1 SGHNT and CDR2 YYREEE come from the germline V gene (reference sequence). V lost 4 bases and J lost 8, with 21 bases in between. CDR3 length: 15 amino acids. As DNA, the CDR3 is TGTGCCAGCAGCGGGGAAAGAGGTCTCCGAGGGGGCTACACCTTC. Translated: CASSGERGLRGGYTF.

The chain couples TRBV29-1 to TRBJ1-2, with D uncertain. Deletions cut 1 base from V and 0 bases from J, with 12 bases between. Germline CDR1 SQVTM, CDR2 ANQGSEA. The CDR3 length is 15 residues. The CDR3 coding sequence is TGCAGCGTTGAAGGGGTCCGGGGAGCTAACTATGGCTACACCTTC. This translates into CSVEGVRGANYGYTF. Based on the CDR3 plus reference TRBV29-1 and TRBJ1-2, the full variable domain is SAVISQKPSRDICQRGTSLTIQCQVDSQVTMMFWYRQQPGQSLTLIATANQGSEATYESGFVIDKFPISRPNLTFSTLTVSNMSPEDSSIYLCSVEGVRGANYGYTFGSGTRLTVV.

The chain links TRBV25-1 to TRBJ2-7; D possibly corresponds to TRBD1 (5 bases). The CDR3 loop spans 13 amino acids. The germline CDR1 and CDR2 sequences are MGHDK and SYGVNS. The ends were cut back, 6 bases at V and 3 bases at J, with 12 bases in the middle. Here the CDR3 DNA reads TGTGCCAGCAGACAGGACCCAGGCTACGAGCAGTACTTC. Translating gives CASRQDPGYEQYF.

The rearrangement uses TRBV6-1 and TRBJ1-5; TRBD1 matches at 8 bases. Germline-derived CDR1 and CDR2 are MNHNS and SASEGT. This CDR3 has 13 amino acids. J gave up 4 bases and V 10 bases, and 6 bases lay outside the gene matches. The CDR3 region is CAIGTGGNQPQHF. The CDR3 region has the DNA TGTGCCATTGGGACAGGCGGTAATCAGCCCCAGCATTTT.

The CDR3 protein is CASSQSAQNTEAFF. As DNA, the CDR3 is TGTGCCAGCAGCCAAAGCGCCCAGAACACTGAAGCTTTCTTT. This sequence joins TRBV4-2 and TRBJ1-1, with D unclear. CDR1 is LGHNA and CDR2 is YNFKEQ in the germline V gene. The V gene lost 2 bases and the J gene lost 1 base, with 8 bases spanning the gap. The CDR3 runs 14 residues.

The genes are TRBV19 and TRBJ2-7, with D perhaps TRBD2 (6 bases). Trimming cost V 3 bases and J 3 bases, with 15 bases left between them. Per germline, CDR1 LNHDA and CDR2 SQIVND (reference sequence). The CDR3 length is 15 residues. Written as DNA, the CDR3 is TGTGCCAGTAGTATGTTGTCAAGGGGAGGCTACGAGCAGTACTTC. Protein sequence: CASSMLSRGGYEQYF.

CDR3 sequence: CASSPTGTRLYNEQFF. In DNA, the CDR3 is TGTGCCAGCAGCCCAACCGGGACTCGATTGTACAATGAGCAGTTCTTC. The V gene is TRBV5-4, the J gene TRBJ2-1, with D perhaps matching TRBD2 (6 bases). The CDR3 has 16 amino acids. Germline V gene lookup returns CDR1 SGHNT and CDR2 YYREEE (reference sequence). The ends were cut back, 4 bases at V and 4 bases at J, with 18 bases in the middle.

The chain has TRBV15 and TRBJ1-4; 9 nucleotides line up with TRBD1. From germline, CDR1 is LNHNV and CDR2 YYDKDF (reference sequence). CDR3 size: 16 residues. J lost 6 bases, V lost 0 bases, and 5 bases had no gene match. In nucleotides, the CDR3 is TGTGCCACCAGCAGAGAAAAGACAGGGGGTCATGAAAAACTGTTTTTT. Encoded protein: CATSREKTGGHEKLFF.

The J gene is TRBJ2-7, the V gene TRBV2, with D possibly matching TRBD2 (5 bases). The CDR3 runs 17 residues. Germline CDR1 reads SNHLY; CDR2 reads FYNNEI. V was cut by 8 bases and J by 4 bases, with 27 bases left in between. The CDR3 bases are TGTGCCAGCGACAACCGGGCCCTCTTCCTCGGGGTGTACGAGCAGTACTTC. Amino acid sequence: CASDNRALFLGVYEQYF.

The chain links TRBV19 to TRBJ1-1, with 7 bases aligning to TRBD1. With 6 bases clipped from V and 0 bases from J, the junction kept 4 bases outside the gene matches. The CDR3 has 14 amino acids. The germline gives CDR1 LNHDA, CDR2 SQIVND (reference sequence). CDR3 loop: CASRETGLNTEAFF. The CDR3 region has the DNA TGTGCCAGTAGGGAGACAGGGTTGAACACTGAAGCTTTCTTT.

This clone was observed a single time. The gene calls are TRBV7-8 and TRBJ2-7; maybe TRBD2 (6 bases). The CDR3 has 14 residues. Germline V gene sequence: CDR1 SGHVS, CDR2 FQNEAQ. The ends were cut back, 1 base at V and 4 bases at J, with 11 bases in the middle. The CDR3 DNA follows: TGTGCCAGCAGCTTAGGGCTAGCGTTATACGAGCAGTACTTC. It specifies CASSLGLALYEQYF.

The chain uses TRBV5-6 and TRBJ2-5; D is unclear. Germline CDR1 and CDR2: SGHDT and YYEEEE. Trimming shortened V by 0 bases and J by 0 bases, and 9 bases separated the two germline ends. The CDR3 covers 15 residues. In DNA form, the CDR3 reads TGTGCCAGCAGCTTGGTAGAGTGGTACCAAGAGACCCAGTACTTC. As protein: CASSLVEWYQETQYF.

In nucleotides, the CDR3 is TGTGCCAGCAGGCCGGGATACACCGGGGAGCTGTTTTTT. It translates to CASRPGYTGELFF. The chain uses TRBV6-5 and TRBJ2-2; maybe TRBD2 (5 bases). Germline CDR1 reads MNHEY; CDR2 reads SVGAGI. The CDR3 extends over 13 amino acids. V was pared by 6 bases and J by 3 bases, with 8 bases between.

This clone has only one observation. The chain uses TRBV11-2 and TRBJ1-6; D gene uncertain. V dropped 3 bases and J dropped 10 bases, with 10 bases sitting between them. CDR1 SGHAT and CDR2 FQNNGV come from the germline V gene. The CDR3 loop spans 13 amino acids. The CDR3 DNA follows: TGTGCCAGCAGCTTTACGAATGGCTCACCCCTCCACTTT. This translates into CASSFTNGSPLHF.

The rearrangement joins TRBV5-4 to TRBJ2-6; no clear D. Germline V gene data show CDR1 as SGHNT and CDR2 as YYREEE (reference sequence). V lost 7 bases to trimming and J lost 1 base, with 18 bases between them. CDR3 length equals 17 residues. The DNA of the CDR3 is TGTGCCAGCGCCCACGAGCAGGCCTTATCTGGGGCCAACGTCCTGACTTTC. Translated: CASAHEQALSGANVLTF.

The chain employs TRBV27 and TRBJ2-4, with D unclear. Germline V gene sequence: CDR1 MNHEY, CDR2 SMNVEV (reference sequence). The CDR3 is made up of 13 amino acids. Trimming took off 3 bases at V and 7 bases at J, with 10 bases between the two ends. Written as DNA, the CDR3 is TGTGCCAGCAGTTTCTTCCCCGGGAACATTCAGTACTTC. Its translation is CASSFFPGNIQYF.

V is TRBV6-1 and J is TRBJ2-6; 8 bases line up with TRBD2. The CDR3 extends over 19 amino acids. The V segment lost 1 base and the J segment 4 bases; nucleotides outside the gene matches: 12. The germline V gene has CDR1 MNHNS and CDR2 SASEGT. DNA of the CDR3: TGTGCCAGCAGTGAAGTGGGAGCAGCGGGAGCATCCGGGGCCAACGTCCTGACTTTC. Residues: CASSEVGAAGASGANVLTF.

This chain links TRBV7-9 with TRBJ2-1, with 13 bases fitting TRBD2. This CDR3 region has 18 residues. V was pared by 5 bases and J by 8 bases, with 15 bases of the junction left unmatched. Germline V gene sequence: CDR1 SEHNR, CDR2 FQNEAQ (reference sequence). The chain's CDR3 is CASSRRRTGTSGNYEQFF. CDR3 in DNA: TGTGCCAGCAGCAGACGAAGAACGGGGACTAGCGGGAACTATGAGCAGTTCTTC.

The chain has TRBV18 and TRBJ1-2, with 9 bases aligning to TRBD1. Germline V CDR1 and CDR2: KGHSH, LQKENI. The trim removed 0 bases at V and 4 bases at J, leaving 3 bases unmatched. CDR3 size: 15 residues. The CDR3 nucleotides read TGTGCCAGCTCACCACCGGGACAGGGAGGCTATGGCTACACCTTC. This sequence encodes CASSPPGQGGYGYTF. Variable domain in full (rest from reference TRBV18 and TRBJ1-2): NAGVMQNPRHLVRRRGQEARLRCSPMKGHSHVYWYRQLPEEGLKFMVYLQKENIIDESGMPKERFSAEFPKEGPSILRIQQVVRGDSAAYFCASSPPGQGGYGYTFGSGTRLTVV.

The chain recombines TRBV11-2 with TRBJ1-3; 7 nucleotides align to TRBD1. The V gene's germline CDR1 is SGHAT and CDR2 FQNNGV. This CDR3 is 17 amino acids long. Trimming took 1 base from V and 7 from J; bases not matched to a gene: 13. DNA for the CDR3: TGTGCCAGCAGCTTAGTAGCCGGGACAGCCCTGTGGAACACCATATATTTT. This encodes CASSLVAGTALWNTIYF.

V and J are TRBV9 and TRBJ2-1; perhaps D is TRBD1 or TRBD2 (9 bases each). Germline CDR1 SGDLS, CDR2 YYNGEE. V shed 4 bases and J shed 6 bases, with 26 bases lying between them. This CDR3 has 18 residues. CDR3 sequence: CASSRQGETSGLSNEQFF. For the CDR3, the DNA is TGTGCCAGCAGCAGACAGGGGGAGACTAGCGGACTATCCAATGAGCAGTTCTTC. Looking up the rest from reference TRBV9 and TRBJ2-1 gives the full variable domain: DSGVTQTPKHLITATGQRVTLRCSPRSGDLSVYWYQQSLDQGLQFLIQYYNGEERAKGNILERFSAQQFPDLHSELNLSSLELGDSALYFCASSRQGETSGLSNEQFFGPGTRLTVL.

The V gene is TRBV11-1, the J gene TRBJ2-1, with TRBD2 matching over 9 bases. Per germline, CDR1 SGHAT and CDR2 FQDESV (reference sequence). The J segment lost 9 bases and the V segment lost 4 bases, leaving 13 bases of the junction unmatched. The CDR3 totals 16 residues. In DNA form, the CDR3 reads TGTGCCAGCAGCTCCCTTAGCGGGAGAGGTAGCGCTGAGCAGTTCTTC. Amino acids: CASSSLSGRGSAEQFF.

The chain employs TRBV6-6 and TRBJ2-7; TRBD1 matches at 7 bases. V shed 0 bases and J 2 bases; nucleotides not matched to a gene: 1. The germline CDR1 and CDR2 sequences are MNHNY and SVGAGI (reference sequence). CDR3 size: 14 residues. The CDR3 sequence is CASSYSQGAYEQYF. CDR3 in DNA: TGTGCCAGCAGTTACTCTCAGGGGGCCTACGAGCAGTACTTC.